A single sample is the source of the 26 T cell receptor beta chains below, sequenced in a study of long-term antiretroviral therapy in people with HIV. The assay used was immunoSEQ (version v3.0), run at survey level. Profiled with immunoSEQ multiplex PCR; TCRdb holds only in-frame clones, not every one. The sample holds some 35,000 clones, approximately 83% seen once. The specimen comprised unsorted PBMCs, sampled 2.2 years after starting antiretroviral therapy. All receptors come from a man aged 18 to 30 with HIV.

The rearrangement links TRBV2 to TRBJ2-7; possible D gene TRBD2, 6 bases. From germline, CDR1 is SNHLY and CDR2 FYNNEI. There are 14 residues in the CDR3. Deletions cut 4 bases from V and 2 bases from J, with 12 bases between. The DNA for the CDR3 is TGTGCCAGCAGTGGGCAGGGAGGCCCCTACGAGCAGTACTTC. It codes for CASSGQGGPYEQYF.

CDR3 DNA sequence: TGTGCCATTAGGGGGACTAGCGGCACCGGGGAGCTGTTTTTT. This sequence encodes CAIRGTSGTGELFF. This chain uses TRBV4-2 with TRBJ2-2; 11 positions match TRBD2. The length of the CDR3 is 14 residues. The V gene's germline CDR1 is LGHNA and CDR2 YNFKEQ. The V and J ends lost 10 bases and 4 bases, in that order; junction bases with no gene match: 5.

The V and J genes are TRBV30 and TRBJ1-2; 9 nucleotides align to TRBD1. The CDR3 has 14 amino acids. The germline CDR1 and CDR2 sequences are GTSNPN and SVGIG (reference sequence). J was trimmed by 8 bases and V by 1 base; bases with no gene match: 8. The CDR3, as DNA: TGTGCCTGGAGTGGAGGGACAGGGAGTGTGGGCTACACCTTC. This gives the protein CAWSGGTGSVGYTF. Combining the CDR3 with reference TRBV30 and TRBJ1-2 gives the whole variable domain SQTIHQWPATLVQPVGSPLSLECTVEGTSNPNLYWYRQAAGRGLQLLFYSVGIGQISSEVPQNLSASRPQDRQFILSSKKLLLSDSGFYLCAWSGGTGSVGYTFGSGTRLTVV.

V and J are TRBV7-2 and TRBJ1-4; the D gene is possibly TRBD1 (6 bases). Germline V lookup: CDR1 SGHTA, CDR2 FQGNSA. The V end lost 5 bases, the J end lost 0 bases, and 13 bases lay between the germline ends. The CDR3 spans 16 residues. This CDR3 reads CASSPRQVSTNEKLFF. The DNA for the CDR3 is TGTGCCAGCAGCCCCCGACAGGTTTCAACTAATGAAAAACTGTTTTTT.

In its sample, this clone was seen once. The V call is TRBV21-1, the J call TRBJ2-5; TRBD2, the table's D call, lacks a check against the DNA. TRBV21-1 is labeled a pseudogene. The CDR3 length is 14 residues. CDR3 region: CASTTGRGSETQYF. Written as DNA, the CDR3 is TGTGCCAGCACCACAGGGAGGGGGTCGGAGACCCAGTACTTC.

In nucleotides, the CDR3 is TGTGCCAGCAGCTTAGGGGTTGGAGCAGATACGCAGTATTTT. This gives the protein CASSLGVGADTQYF. The V and J genes are TRBV7-9 and TRBJ2-3; D unresolved. With 1 base removed from V and 4 bases from J, the gap between germline ends came to 9 bases. The CDR3 sequence is 14 residues long. Germline loops: CDR1 SEHNR, CDR2 FQNEAQ (reference sequence).

The gene calls are TRBV5-5 and TRBJ2-5; the match to TRBD1 covers 10 bases. Germline V gene lookup returns CDR1 SGHKS and CDR2 YYEKEE (reference sequence). The CDR3 consists of 15 residues. J was trimmed by 5 bases and V by 4 bases; bases with no gene match: 8. CDR3 nucleotide sequence: TGTGCCAGCAGCGAAACCGGGACAGGGGCCGAGACCCAGTACTTC. It encodes CASSETGTGAETQYF.

This chain uses TRBV7-9 with TRBJ1-1; unclear D gene. Between the trimmed V and J ends, which lost 3 bases and 8 bases, there was a span of 10 bases. CDR3 length: 12 residues. Germline assignment: CDR1 SEHNR and CDR2 FQNEAQ (reference sequence). The CDR3 region is CASSFGVWEAFF. The CDR3 DNA sequence: TGTGCCAGCAGCTTCGGGGTCTGGGAAGCTTTCTTT. Looking up the rest from reference TRBV7-9 and TRBJ1-1 gives the full variable domain: DTGVSQNPRHKITKRGQNVTFRCDPISEHNRLYWYRQTLGQGPEFLTYFQNEAQLEKSRLLSDRFSAERPKGSFSTLEIQRTEQGDSAMYLCASSFGVWEAFFGQGTRLTVV.

This rearrangement joins TRBV2 to TRBJ1-6; D is possibly TRBD1 (6 bases). V gave up 6 bases and J gave up 7 bases, with 19 bases separating them. The CDR3 spans 16 residues. Germline CDR1 SNHLY, CDR2 FYNNEI. CDR3: CASRQVQGAKNSPLHF. In DNA, the CDR3 is TGTGCCAGCAGGCAAGTACAGGGAGCAAAAAATTCACCCCTCCACTTT.

This chain joins TRBV14 and TRBJ1-2; 7 bases map to TRBD1. With 7 bases clipped from V and 0 bases from J, the junction kept 14 bases outside the gene matches. The CDR3 runs to 17 residues. Germline V gene sequence: CDR1 SGHDN, CDR2 FVKESK. CDR3 in amino acids: CASNPRDRELANYGYTF. The CDR3 region has the DNA TGTGCCAGCAATCCCCGGGACAGAGAGCTAGCTAACTATGGCTACACCTTC.

This sequence joins TRBV2 and TRBJ2-1, with TRBD1 matching 9 bases. Germline CDR1 and CDR2: SNHLY and FYNNEI. The CDR3 is 15 amino acids. J gave up 5 bases and V 3 bases, and 5 bases lay outside the gene matches. CDR3 DNA sequence: TGTGCCAGCAGTGAGGACAGGGGTCCCCACAATGAGCAGTTCTTC. Translating it yields CASSEDRGPHNEQFF.

The chain couples TRBV19 to TRBJ1-2, with TRBD1 matching 11 bases. Germline-derived CDR1 and CDR2 are LNHDA and SQIVND (reference sequence). The CDR3 totals 15 residues. The trim removed 4 bases at V and 0 bases at J, leaving 1 base unmatched. CDR3 protein: CASSRDRGTNYGYTF. The DNA of the CDR3 is TGTGCCAGTAGTAGGGACAGGGGGACTAACTATGGCTACACCTTC.

The chain couples TRBV6-4 to TRBJ2-7, with D perhaps TRBD1 (5 bases). Germline loops: CDR1 MRHNA, CDR2 SNTAGT. The CDR3 runs 13 residues. Trimming left V 6 bases short and J 7 bases short, with 16 bases between. The CDR3 DNA follows: TGTGCCAGCAGCAGAACAGGTCTGGAAGAGCAGTACTTC. It specifies CASSRTGLEEQYF.

V is TRBV13 and J is TRBJ2-7; D uncertain. V dropped 3 bases and J dropped 3 bases, with 9 bases sitting between them. The germline V gene has CDR1 PRHDT and CDR2 FYEKMQ (reference sequence). The CDR3 is 13 amino acids. Here the CDR3 DNA reads TGTGCCAGCAGCTTCCGAGGCAGCTACGAGCAGTACTTC. It translates to CASSFRGSYEQYF.

CDR3 residues: CASSWRTEANYGYTF. The CDR3 bases are TGTGCCAGTAGCTGGAGGACAGAAGCTAACTATGGCTACACCTTC. The chain uses TRBV19 and TRBJ1-2; the D gene is possibly TRBD1 (6 bases). Germline values: CDR1 LNHDA, CDR2 SQIVND (reference sequence). With 6 bases removed from V and 0 bases from J, the gap between germline ends came to 14 bases. CDR3 length: 15 residues.

The chain joins TRBV7-9 to TRBJ1-4; D uncertain. Germline CDR1 reads SEHNR; CDR2 reads FQNEAQ (reference sequence). With 2 bases removed from V and 0 bases from J, the gap between germline ends came to 16 bases. The CDR3 consists of 18 residues. CDR3 loop: CASSLRGGGSSTNEKLFF. The CDR3 DNA reads TGTGCCAGCAGCTTACGCGGTGGCGGGTCCTCAACTAATGAAAAACTGTTTTTT.

The chain links TRBV7-2 to TRBJ2-5; 7 nucleotides line up with TRBD2. CDR1 and CDR2 from the germline V gene are SGHTA and FQGNSA. The trim removed 3 bases at V and 2 bases at J, leaving 3 bases unmatched. The CDR3 runs 14 residues. The CDR3 DNA is TGTGCCAGCAGCTTGGGACTACTACAAGAGACCCAGTACTTC. Its translation is CASSLGLLQETQYF.

The chain uses TRBV5-6 and TRBJ2-5; 9 bases agree with TRBD1. The CDR3 has 17 amino acids. Trimming at V came to 2 bases and at J to 5 bases, leaving 13 bases not matched to a gene. Germline values: CDR1 SGHDT, CDR2 YYEEEE. The chain's CDR3 is CASSFSTGGDVVETQYF. In DNA form, the CDR3 reads TGTGCCAGCAGCTTTTCGACAGGGGGGGATGTAGTGGAGACCCAGTACTTC.

This rearrangement joins TRBV29-1 to TRBJ2-7; D unresolved. The CDR3 is 13 amino acids. Per germline, CDR1 SQVTM and CDR2 ANQGSEA. Trimming stripped 7 bases from V and 0 bases from J, with 13 bases between. The CDR3 loop is CSARRANSYEQYF. DNA of the CDR3: TGCAGCGCCCGGAGAGCAAACTCCTACGAGCAGTACTTC.

V usage is TRBV11-1 and J usage is TRBJ2-7; D unresolved. The length of the CDR3 is 14 residues. Deletions cut 3 bases from V and 0 bases from J, with 9 bases between. Germline V gene data show CDR1 as SGHAT and CDR2 as FQDESV (reference sequence). CDR3 in DNA: TGTGCCAGCAGCTTTTCCGACAACTCCTACGAGCAGTACTTC. Translated: CASSFSDNSYEQYF.

The chain is built from TRBV2 and TRBJ2-3; 11 bases are a match to TRBD2. The CDR3 covers 14 residues. V dropped 7 bases and J dropped 3; count of bases not matched to a gene: 3. The V gene's germline CDR1 is SNHLY and CDR2 FYNNEI. CDR3 sequence (DNA): TGTGCCAGCACCCGACTAGCGGGAACAGATACGCAGTATTTT. It translates to CASTRLAGTDTQYF.

The rearrangement joins TRBV5-5 to TRBJ1-2; no clear D gene. The CDR3 length is 13 residues. The germline V gene has CDR1 SGHKS and CDR2 YYEKEE (reference sequence). V dropped 2 bases and J dropped 3 bases, with 8 bases sitting between them. The CDR3, as DNA: TGTGCCAGCAGCTTTCGGCGGGACTATGGCTACACCTTC. Amino acid sequence: CASSFRRDYGYTF.

J is TRBJ2-7 and V is TRBV11-2; 7 bases align to TRBD1. J lost 4 bases, V lost 0 bases, and 6 bases had no gene match. CDR3 length: 15 residues. Germline CDR1 SGHAT, CDR2 FQNNGV. The CDR3 bases are TGTGCCAGCAGCTTAGATCACAGGGGCGCGTACGAGCAGTACTTC. It specifies CASSLDHRGAYEQYF.

The DNA of the CDR3 is TGTGCCAGCAGTTACCAGGCGCTAGCCGGGGAGCTGTTTTTT. As protein: CASSYQALAGELFF. The V call is TRBV27, the J call TRBJ2-2; D unclear. Germline V gene lookup returns CDR1 MNHEY and CDR2 SMNVEV (reference sequence). With 4 bases removed from V and 6 bases from J, the gap between germline ends came to 12 bases. The CDR3 spans 14 residues.

The rearrangement links TRBV4-1 to TRBJ2-7; D unresolved. Germline V gene data show CDR1 as MGHRA and CDR2 as YSYEKL. Between the trimmed V and J ends, which lost 0 bases and 0 bases, there was a span of 12 bases. The length of the CDR3 is 16 residues. Written as DNA, the CDR3 is TGCGCCAGCAGCCAAGATTCGGCCGCTAGCTCCTACGAGCAGTACTTC. Translated, it gives CASSQDSAASSYEQYF.

The V and J genes are TRBV5-5 and TRBJ2-1; TRBD1 or TRBD2 may be the D gene (6 bases each). Germline-derived CDR1 and CDR2 are SGHKS and YYEKEE (reference sequence). The CDR3 has 14 residues. Trimming left V 3 bases short and J 2 bases short, with 9 bases between. In DNA form, the CDR3 reads TGTGCCAGCAGCTCGGAGGGGGCCTACAATGAGCAGTTCTTC. The encoded protein is CASSSEGAYNEQFF.